The 7 T cell receptor beta chains presented below share a single source sample, sequenced in a study of cytomegalovirus exposure and HLA in healthy donors. PCR was performed using 60 Vbeta and 13 Jbeta primers. TCRdb's copy holds only in-frame clones and misses some; the assay was immunoSEQ multiplex PCR. The table has 150,000 to 200,000 clones, roughly 70% seen once; the top ten hold approximately 3%. Sequencing input: PBMCs. The source of these receptors is a male donor in good health and CMV-seronegative.

J is TRBJ2-1 and V is TRBV30; the D is unclear. Germline V lookup: CDR1 GTSNPN, CDR2 SVGIG (reference sequence). This CDR3 is built from 13 residues. V gave up 2 bases and J gave up 8 bases, with 13 bases separating them. As DNA, the CDR3 is TGTGCCTGGAGTTTCCGGGTGCGCGATGAGCAGTTCTTC. It codes for CAWSFRVRDEQFF.

This clone was seen just once. V is TRBV28 and J is TRBJ2-2, with TRBD1 matching over 8 bases. J was trimmed by 8 bases and V by 8 bases; bases with no gene match: 4. CDR1 is MDHEN, CDR2 SYDVKM, per germline. This CDR3 has 12 residues. The CDR3 region has the DNA TGTGCCAGCTCTCAGGGGGCGGGGGAGCTGTTTTTT. Encoded protein: CASSQGAGELFF.

The chain joins TRBV27 to TRBJ2-7; a weak D match, TRBD1 (6 bases). CDR3 size: 14 residues. Germline CDR1 MNHEY, CDR2 SMNVEV (reference sequence). The V gene lost 0 bases and the J gene lost 5 bases, with 11 bases spanning the gap. The DNA of the CDR3 is TGTGCCAGCAGTTTATCGGGACATCTCGACGAGCAGTACTTC. Its translation is CASSLSGHLDEQYF.

The chain is built from TRBV28 and TRBJ1-1; tentatively, D is TRBD1 (5 bases). Trimming removed 4 bases from V and 0 bases from J, with 15 bases in between. Germline V gene lookup returns CDR1 MDHEN and CDR2 SYDVKM. The CDR3 is 16 residues long. CDR3: CASSWGTGGMNTEAFF. CDR3 nucleotide sequence: TGTGCCAGCAGTTGGGGAACAGGCGGTATGAACACTGAAGCTTTCTTT.

V usage is TRBV7-2 and J usage is TRBJ1-1; D remains unclear. Germline assignment: CDR1 SGHTA and CDR2 FQGNSA. This CDR3 contains 14 residues. The ends were cut back, 4 bases at V and 4 bases at J, with 13 bases in the middle. In DNA, the CDR3 is TGTGCCAGCAGCTATGGGGAGTTGGGCACTGAAGCTTTCTTT. Residues: CASSYGELGTEAFF.

V and J are TRBV30 and TRBJ2-2; D call uncertain. Deletions cut 2 bases from V and 2 bases from J, with 15 bases between. Germline CDR1 and CDR2: GTSNPN and SVGIG (reference sequence). The CDR3 is 16 residues long. CDR3 DNA sequence: TGTGCCTGGAGTCGTAGCCGAAGCCTTAACACCGGGGAGCTGTTTTTT. Translated: CAWSRSRSLNTGELFF.

The rearrangement joins TRBV11-3 to TRBJ2-3, with 14 bases lining up with TRBD2. This CDR3 has 18 amino acids. V lost 5 bases and J lost 1; bases outside the gene matches: 8. Germline V gives CDR1 SGHNT, CDR2 YENEEA. The chain's CDR3 is CASSATPGLAGGTDTQYF. As DNA, the CDR3 is TGTGCCAGCAGCGCCACTCCGGGACTAGCGGGGGGCACAGATACGCAGTATTTT.